Below, 20 T cell receptor beta chains from the same sample are listed, as sequenced in a study of PD-L1 blockade in urothelial cancer. Libraries were prepared by immunoSEQ multiplex PCR; TCRdb keeps only in-frame clonotypes and omits some of them. This table has 100,000 to 150,000 clones, about 81% appearing once. Regarding time point: pretreatment peripheral blood. The sequencing used PBMCs, collected around atezolizumab (anti-PD-L1) treatment. The receptors here all came from a man over 45 with urothelial cancer.

As DNA, the CDR3 is TGTGCCAGCAGCGCGACACAGGGGGCGTTGAACACTGAAGCTTTCTTT. Protein sequence: CASSATQGALNTEAFF. J is TRBJ1-1 and V is TRBV9, with 9 bases aligning to TRBD1. Looked up from germline, CDR1 is SGDLS and CDR2 is YYNGEE. V dropped 3 bases and J dropped 0; count of bases not matched to a gene: 6. The CDR3 totals 16 residues. Full variable domain (rest looked up from reference TRBV9 and TRBJ1-1): DSGVTQTPKHLITATGQRVTLRCSPRSGDLSVYWYQQSLDQGLQFLIQYYNGEERAKGNILERFSAQQFPDLHSELNLSSLELGDSALYFCASSATQGALNTEAFFGQGTRLTVV.

V gene TRBV9 combines with J gene TRBJ2-1, with TRBD2 matching 8 bases. The germline gives CDR1 SGDLS, CDR2 YYNGEE. Trimming removed 4 bases from V and 0 bases from J; junction bases left unmatched: 3. The CDR3 totals 15 residues. The CDR3 DNA sequence: TGTGCCAGCAGCCCCGGGACTAGCTCCTACAATGAGCAGTTCTTC. Translation gives CASSPGTSSYNEQFF.

The chain combines TRBV4-2 with TRBJ2-2; 10 bases map to TRBD2. This CDR3 has 18 amino acids. The V gene end was trimmed by 0 bases and the J gene end by 6 bases; junction bases not matched to a gene: 10. Germline CDR1 LGHNA, CDR2 YNFKEQ. The CDR3 spells CASSQEVRGSGRAGELFF. CDR3 in DNA: TGTGCCAGCAGCCAAGAGGTCAGAGGGAGCGGGAGGGCCGGGGAGCTGTTTTTT.

The chain uses TRBV7-9 and TRBJ2-1; 9 bases line up with TRBD2. Trimming took 3 bases from V and 2 from J; bases not matched to a gene: 2. This CDR3 has 15 residues. The germline V gene has CDR1 SEHNR and CDR2 FQNEAQ (reference sequence). In DNA form, the CDR3 reads TGTGCCAGCAGCTTCGGCGGGAGGGCCTACAATGAGCAGTTCTTC. Translating it yields CASSFGGRAYNEQFF.

The CDR3 sequence is CASRLISGANVLTF. The CDR3 coding sequence is TGTGCCAGCCGACTGATCTCTGGGGCCAACGTCCTGACTTTC. The chain couples TRBV28 to TRBJ2-6; D unresolved. Germline values: CDR1 MDHEN, CDR2 SYDVKM. CDR3 length equals 14 residues. Deletions cut 8 bases from V and 0 bases from J, with 8 bases between.

The chain combines TRBV9 with TRBJ2-7; TRBD2 aligns across 7 bases. V shed 4 bases, J shed 8 bases, and the junction held 12 bases outside the gene matches. The CDR3 spans 14 residues. Germline V lookup: CDR1 SGDLS, CDR2 YYNGEE. The CDR3: CASSPRWGGRKQYF. The CDR3 nucleotides are TGTGCCAGCAGCCCTCGTTGGGGAGGGAGAAAGCAGTACTTC.

The gene calls are TRBV28 and TRBJ2-1, with 14 nucleotides matching TRBD2. The germline gives CDR1 MDHEN, CDR2 SYDVKM. The J segment lost 1 base and the V segment lost 6 bases, leaving 11 bases of the junction unmatched. CDR3 length: 19 residues. CDR3: CASSPFETSGRGSYNEQFF. As DNA, the CDR3 is TGTGCCAGCAGCCCATTCGAGACTAGCGGGAGGGGGTCCTACAATGAGCAGTTCTTC.

The V call is TRBV7-6, the J call TRBJ2-7; D might be TRBD2 (6 bases). CDR1 SGHVS and CDR2 FNYEAQ come from the germline V gene. V was trimmed by 0 bases and J by 2 bases, leaving 17 bases between them. The CDR3 loop spans 17 amino acids. This CDR3 is CASSLAGRMSSAYEQYF. The CDR3 DNA is TGTGCCAGCAGCTTAGCGGGGAGGATGAGTTCGGCCTACGAGCAGTACTTC.

This chain links TRBV2 with TRBJ2-4, with D possibly TRBD1 on 6 matching bases. CDR1 is SNHLY, CDR2 FYNNEI, per germline. V was clipped by 8 bases and J by 4 bases, with 15 bases between them. CDR3 size: 14 residues. The CDR3 loop is CASGGRVGKNIQYF. As DNA, the CDR3 is TGTGCCAGCGGGGGCAGGGTGGGAAAAAACATTCAGTACTTC.

In this sample, this clone turned up once. The chain combines TRBV5-4 with TRBJ2-5; D is uncertain. V dropped 1 base and J dropped 0 bases, with 7 bases sitting between them. The V gene's germline CDR1 is SGHNT and CDR2 YYREEE (reference sequence). This CDR3 is built from 14 residues. DNA of the CDR3: TGTGCCAGCAGCTTGAACAGTGACCAAGAGACCCAGTACTTC. Amino acid sequence: CASSLNSDQETQYF. Together with reference TRBV5-4 and TRBJ2-5, the CDR3 gives the full variable domain: ETGVTQSPTHLIKTRGQQVTLRCSSQSGHNTVSWYQQALGQGPQFIFQYYREEENGRGNFPPRFSGLQFPNYSSELNVNALELDDSALYLCASSLNSDQETQYFGPGTRLLVL.

This CDR3 reads CASSTSGTGNIQYF. Here the CDR3 DNA reads TGTGCCAGCAGTACCTCAGGGACTGGGAACATTCAGTACTTC. The V gene is TRBV6-1, the J gene TRBJ2-4, with TRBD2 as a possible D gene (6 bases). V shed 5 bases and J shed 7 bases, with 15 bases lying between them. Germline V CDR1 and CDR2: MNHNS, SASEGT. The CDR3 runs to 14 residues.

This chain joins TRBV2 and TRBJ2-3, with TRBD2 matching 8 bases. Per germline, CDR1 SNHLY and CDR2 FYNNEI. The ends lost 6 bases at V and 5 bases at J; junction bases unmatched: 7. CDR3 length: 14 residues. The CDR3 bases are TGTGCCAGCAGGCGAGCGGGAGTCGTAGATACGCAGTATTTT. Translation: CASRRAGVVDTQYF.

The chain has TRBV7-2 and TRBJ2-4, with a weak D call TRBD1 (7 bases). The ends were cut back, 4 bases at V and 6 bases at J, with 13 bases in the middle. Per germline, CDR1 SGHTA and CDR2 FQGNSA. The CDR3 length is 14 residues. CDR3 in amino acids: CASSSGGIGNIQYF. The DNA for the CDR3 is TGTGCCAGCAGCTCAGGGGGGATCGGAAACATTCAGTACTTC.

This clone was detected only once. V usage is TRBV15 and J usage is TRBJ1-5; 8 bases map to TRBD1. The ends lost 0 bases at V and 6 bases at J; junction bases unmatched: 10. The CDR3 spans 17 residues. Germline V gene sequence: CDR1 LNHNV, CDR2 YYDKDF (reference sequence). Here the CDR3 reads CATSRDRDRSRSQPQHF. In nucleotides, the CDR3 is TGTGCCACCAGCAGAGACCGGGACAGGTCCCGAAGTCAGCCCCAGCATTTT.

The chain links TRBV6-1 to TRBJ2-7, with 11 positions matching TRBD2. CDR1 and CDR2 (germline): MNHNS, SASEGT. The V gene end was trimmed by 10 bases and the J gene end by 3 bases; junction bases not matched to a gene: 5. This CDR3 spans 13 amino acids. CDR3 bases: TGTGCCACCCGAGGGACTAGCGGCTACGAGCAGTACTTC. This gives the protein CATRGTSGYEQYF.

The rearrangement links TRBV10-2 to TRBJ2-1; 11 nucleotides match TRBD2. This CDR3 is built from 16 residues. Trimming took 5 bases from V and 6 from J; bases not matched to a gene: 9. The V gene's germline CDR1 is WSHSY and CDR2 SAAADI. Here the CDR3 DNA reads TGCGCCAGCAGTCGGACTAGCGGGCCCTCAGGCAATGAGCAGTTCTTC. Protein product: CASSRTSGPSGNEQFF.

The chain combines TRBV5-1 with TRBJ1-3; D gene unclear. Looked up from germline, CDR1 is SGHRS and CDR2 is YFSETQ. V was shortened by 5 bases and J by 0 bases, with 9 bases between the two germline ends. The CDR3 is 14 residues long. The CDR3 nucleotides read TGCGCCAGCAGACTGCAGGCCTCTGGAAACACCATATATTTT. Protein sequence: CASRLQASGNTIYF.

The V and J genes are TRBV30 and TRBJ2-1, with 11 bases lining up with TRBD2. V was clipped by 3 bases and J by 9 bases; unmatched bases: 10. This CDR3 contains 15 residues. Germline V gives CDR1 GTSNPN, CDR2 SVGIG (reference sequence). CDR3 loop: CAWSRTGTSGGEQFF. CDR3 sequence (DNA): TGTGCCTGGAGCAGGACCGGGACTAGCGGAGGTGAGCAGTTCTTC.

CDR3 residues: CASSLVPGSASEQYF. The CDR3 DNA reads TGCGCCAGCAGCTTGGTTCCGGGATCTGCTAGCGAGCAGTACTTC. The rearrangement uses TRBV5-1 and TRBJ2-7, with D possibly being TRBD2 (5 bases). The CDR3 has 15 amino acids. Germline assignment: CDR1 SGHRS and CDR2 YFSETQ. Trimming cost V 0 bases and J 6 bases, with 16 bases left between them.

V and J are TRBV7-3 and TRBJ2-5, with 7 nucleotides matching TRBD1. V dropped 1 base and J dropped 5; count of bases not matched to a gene: 10. CDR3 length equals 16 residues. From germline, CDR1 is SGHTA and CDR2 FQGTGA. CDR3 bases: TGTGCCAGCAGCTTAATCGGGACAGTGTCTGGGGAGACCCAGTACTTC. Translated, it gives CASSLIGTVSGETQYF.